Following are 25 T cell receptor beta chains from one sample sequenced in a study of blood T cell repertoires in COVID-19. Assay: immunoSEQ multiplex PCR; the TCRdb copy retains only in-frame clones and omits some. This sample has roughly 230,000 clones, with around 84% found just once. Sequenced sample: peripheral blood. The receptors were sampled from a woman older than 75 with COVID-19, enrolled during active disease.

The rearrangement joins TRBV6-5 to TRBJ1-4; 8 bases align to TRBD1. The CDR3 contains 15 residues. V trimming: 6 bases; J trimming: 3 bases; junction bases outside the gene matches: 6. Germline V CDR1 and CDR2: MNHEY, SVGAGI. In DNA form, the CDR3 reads TGTGCCAGCAGAGCAGGGGGCGTATCTAATGAAAAACTGTTTTTT. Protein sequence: CASRAGGVSNEKLFF.

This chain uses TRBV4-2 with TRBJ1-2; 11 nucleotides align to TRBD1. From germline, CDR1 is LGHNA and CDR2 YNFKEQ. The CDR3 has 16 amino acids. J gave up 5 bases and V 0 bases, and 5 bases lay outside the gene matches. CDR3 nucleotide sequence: TGTGCCAGCAGCCAAGATAGGACAGGGGGCTGGTATGGCTACACCTTC. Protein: CASSQDRTGGWYGYTF.

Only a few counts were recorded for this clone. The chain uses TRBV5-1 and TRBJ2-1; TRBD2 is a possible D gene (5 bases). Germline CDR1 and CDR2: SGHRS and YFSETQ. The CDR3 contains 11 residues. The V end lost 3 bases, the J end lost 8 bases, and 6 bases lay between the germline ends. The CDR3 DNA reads TGCGCCAGCAGCTCAGCGGATGAGCAGTTCTTC. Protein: CASSSADEQFF.

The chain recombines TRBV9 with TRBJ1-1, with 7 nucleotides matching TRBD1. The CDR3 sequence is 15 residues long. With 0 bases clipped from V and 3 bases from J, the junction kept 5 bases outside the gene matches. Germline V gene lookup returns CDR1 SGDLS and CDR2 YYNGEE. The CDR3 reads CASSVGGTADTEAFF. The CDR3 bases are TGTGCCAGCAGCGTAGGCGGGACAGCGGACACTGAAGCTTTCTTT. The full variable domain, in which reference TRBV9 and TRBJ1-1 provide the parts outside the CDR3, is DSGVTQTPKHLITATGQRVTLRCSPRSGDLSVYWYQQSLDQGLQFLIQYYNGEERAKGNILERFSAQQFPDLHSELNLSSLELGDSALYFCASSVGGTADTEAFFGQGTRLTVV.

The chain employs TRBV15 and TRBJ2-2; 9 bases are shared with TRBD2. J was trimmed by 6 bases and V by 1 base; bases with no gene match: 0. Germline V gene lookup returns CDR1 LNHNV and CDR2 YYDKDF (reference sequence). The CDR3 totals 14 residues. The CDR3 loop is CATSRGGGAGELFF. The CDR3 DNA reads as TGTGCCACCAGCAGAGGCGGGGGGGCCGGGGAGCTGTTTTTT.

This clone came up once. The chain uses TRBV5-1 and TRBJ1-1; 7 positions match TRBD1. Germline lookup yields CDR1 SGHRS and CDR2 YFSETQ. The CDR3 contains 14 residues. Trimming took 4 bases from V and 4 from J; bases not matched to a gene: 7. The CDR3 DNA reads TGCGCCAGCAGCCTTTTACAGGGGAGCACTGAAGCTTTCTTT. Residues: CASSLLQGSTEAFF.

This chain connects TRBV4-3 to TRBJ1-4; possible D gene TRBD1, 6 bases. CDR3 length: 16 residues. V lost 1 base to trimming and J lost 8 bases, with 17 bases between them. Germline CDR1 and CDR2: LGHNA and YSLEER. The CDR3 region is CASSQGSGRGTEKLFF. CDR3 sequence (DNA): TGCGCCAGCAGCCAAGGCTCAGGGAGGGGGACCGAAAAACTGTTTTTT.

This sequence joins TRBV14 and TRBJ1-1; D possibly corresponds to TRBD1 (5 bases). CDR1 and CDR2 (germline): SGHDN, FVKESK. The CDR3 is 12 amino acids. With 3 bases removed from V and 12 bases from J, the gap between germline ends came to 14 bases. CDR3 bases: TGTGCCAGCAGCCAGCAGGGTTTTCTGACTTTCTTT. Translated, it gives CASSQQGFLTFF.

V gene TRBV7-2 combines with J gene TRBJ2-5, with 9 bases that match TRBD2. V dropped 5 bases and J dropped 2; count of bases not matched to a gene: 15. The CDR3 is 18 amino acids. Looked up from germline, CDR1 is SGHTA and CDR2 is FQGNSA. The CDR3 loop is CASSHALRGGGVQETQYF. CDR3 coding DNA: TGTGCCAGCAGCCACGCTCTGCGGGGCGGGGGGGTTCAAGAGACCCAGTACTTC.

The CDR3 here is CASSPYIAGLQETQYF. In DNA, the CDR3 is TGTGCCAGCTCACCATACATAGCGGGACTTCAAGAGACCCAGTACTTC. This chain connects TRBV18 to TRBJ2-5; 8 positions agree with TRBD2. The CDR3 is 16 amino acids. Trimming at V came to 2 bases and at J to 2 bases, leaving 7 bases not matched to a gene. Germline V CDR1 and CDR2: KGHSH, LQKENI.

CDR3 nucleotides: TGTGCCAGCAGCGCCGGACTGCGTGGGGGCACAGATACGCAGTATTTT. Its translation: CASSAGLRGGTDTQYF. The V gene is TRBV7-6, the J gene TRBJ2-3, with a tentative D call TRBD2 (5 bases). CDR1 is SGHVS, CDR2 FNYEAQ, per germline. V was cut by 5 bases and J by 1 base, with 16 bases left in between. This CDR3 has 16 residues. Full variable domain (rest looked up from reference TRBV7-6 and TRBJ2-3): GAGVSQSPRYKVTKRGQDVALRCDPISGHVSLYWYRQALGQGPEFLTYFNYEAQQDKSGLPNDRFSAERPEGSISTLTIQRTEQRDSAMYRCASSAGLRGGTDTQYFGPGTRLTVL.

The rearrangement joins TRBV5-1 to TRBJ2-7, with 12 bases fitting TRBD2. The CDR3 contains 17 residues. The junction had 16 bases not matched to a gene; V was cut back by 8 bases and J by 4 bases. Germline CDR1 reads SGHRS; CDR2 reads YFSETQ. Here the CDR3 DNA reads TGCGCCAGTCGTCTGGGACTAGCGGGTAACTTCCCTTACGAGCAGTACTTC. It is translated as CASRLGLAGNFPYEQYF.

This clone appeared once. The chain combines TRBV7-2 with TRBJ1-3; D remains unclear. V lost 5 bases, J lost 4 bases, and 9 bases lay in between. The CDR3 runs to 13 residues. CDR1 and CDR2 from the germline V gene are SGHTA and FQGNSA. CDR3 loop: CASSRAGGNTIYF. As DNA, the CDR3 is TGTGCCAGCAGCCGGGCGGGGGGAAACACCATATATTTT.

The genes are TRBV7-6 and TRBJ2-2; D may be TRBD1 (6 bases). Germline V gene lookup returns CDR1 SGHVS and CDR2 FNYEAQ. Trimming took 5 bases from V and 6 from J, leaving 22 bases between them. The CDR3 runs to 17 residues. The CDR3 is CASSPPQGPILAGELFF. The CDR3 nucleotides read TGTGCCAGCAGCCCACCACAGGGTCCAATATTGGCCGGGGAGCTGTTTTTT.

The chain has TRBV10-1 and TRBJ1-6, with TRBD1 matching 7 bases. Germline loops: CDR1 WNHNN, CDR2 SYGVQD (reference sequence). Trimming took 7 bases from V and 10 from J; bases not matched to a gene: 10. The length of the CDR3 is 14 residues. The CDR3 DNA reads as TGCGCCAGCAAGGCCGGGACAGCCTACTCACCCCTCCACTTT. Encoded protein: CASKAGTAYSPLHF.

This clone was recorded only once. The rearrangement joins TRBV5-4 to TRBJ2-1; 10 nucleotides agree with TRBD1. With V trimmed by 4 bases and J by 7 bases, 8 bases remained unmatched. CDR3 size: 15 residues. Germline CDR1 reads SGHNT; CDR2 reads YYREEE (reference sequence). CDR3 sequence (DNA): TGTGCCAGCAGCCCCCGACAGGGGGCGCGGAATGAGCAGTTCTTC. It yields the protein CASSPRQGARNEQFF.

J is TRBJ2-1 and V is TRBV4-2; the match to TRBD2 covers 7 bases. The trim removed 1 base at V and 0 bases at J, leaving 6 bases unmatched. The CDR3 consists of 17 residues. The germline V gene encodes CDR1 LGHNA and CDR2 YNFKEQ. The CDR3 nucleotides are TGTGCCAGCAGCCAAGGGACTAGTGCCAGCTCCTACAATGAGCAGTTCTTC. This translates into CASSQGTSASSYNEQFF.

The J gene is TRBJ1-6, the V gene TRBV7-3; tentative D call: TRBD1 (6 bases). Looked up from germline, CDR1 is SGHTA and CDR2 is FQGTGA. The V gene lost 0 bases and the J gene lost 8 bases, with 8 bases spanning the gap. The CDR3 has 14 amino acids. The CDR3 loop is CASSLTGGDSPLHF. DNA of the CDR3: TGTGCCAGCAGCTTAACAGGGGGTGATTCACCCCTCCACTTT.

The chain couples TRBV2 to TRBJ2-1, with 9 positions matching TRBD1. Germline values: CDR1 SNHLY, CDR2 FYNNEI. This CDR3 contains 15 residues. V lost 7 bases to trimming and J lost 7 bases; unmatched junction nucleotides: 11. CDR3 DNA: TGTGCCAGCAACCTTAGGGACAGGGATAGGAATGAGCAGTTCTTC. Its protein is CASNLRDRDRNEQFF.

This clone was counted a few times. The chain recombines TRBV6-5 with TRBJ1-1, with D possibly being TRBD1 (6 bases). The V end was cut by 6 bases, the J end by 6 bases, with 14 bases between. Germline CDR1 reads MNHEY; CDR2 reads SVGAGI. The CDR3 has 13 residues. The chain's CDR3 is CASSPTGRAEAFF. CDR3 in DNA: TGTGCCAGCAGCCCGACAGGAAGAGCTGAAGCTTTCTTT.

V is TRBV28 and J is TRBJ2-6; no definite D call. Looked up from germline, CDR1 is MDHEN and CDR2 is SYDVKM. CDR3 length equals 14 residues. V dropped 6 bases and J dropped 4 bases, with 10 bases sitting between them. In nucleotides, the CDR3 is TGTGCCAGCAGGGAGAGCTCCGGGGCCAACGTCCTGACTTTC. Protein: CASRESSGANVLTF.

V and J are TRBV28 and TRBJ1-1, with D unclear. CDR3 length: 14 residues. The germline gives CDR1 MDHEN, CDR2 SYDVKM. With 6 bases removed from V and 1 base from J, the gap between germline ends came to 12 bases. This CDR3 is CASRGNGGNTEAFF. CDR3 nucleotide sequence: TGTGCCAGCAGGGGGAACGGAGGGAACACTGAAGCTTTCTTT. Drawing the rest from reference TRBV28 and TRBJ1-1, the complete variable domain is DVKVTQSSRYLVKRTGEKVFLECVQDMDHENMFWYRQDPGLGLRLIYFSYDVKMKEKGDIPEGYSVSREKKERFSLILESASTNQTSMYLCASRGNGGNTEAFFGQGTRLTVV.

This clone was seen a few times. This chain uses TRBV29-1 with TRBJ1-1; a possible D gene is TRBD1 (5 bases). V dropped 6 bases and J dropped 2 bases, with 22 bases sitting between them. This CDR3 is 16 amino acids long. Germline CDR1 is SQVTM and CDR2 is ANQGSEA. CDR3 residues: CSVTWGGYATNTEAFF. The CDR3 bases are TGCAGCGTCACTTGGGGGGGGTACGCAACCAACACTGAAGCTTTCTTT.

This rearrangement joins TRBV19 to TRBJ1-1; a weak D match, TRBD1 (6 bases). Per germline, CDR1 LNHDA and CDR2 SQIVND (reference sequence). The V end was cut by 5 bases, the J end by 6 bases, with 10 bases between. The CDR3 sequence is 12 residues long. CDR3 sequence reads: CASSLRGAEAFF. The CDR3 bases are TGTGCCAGTAGTCTCAGGGGAGCTGAAGCTTTCTTT.

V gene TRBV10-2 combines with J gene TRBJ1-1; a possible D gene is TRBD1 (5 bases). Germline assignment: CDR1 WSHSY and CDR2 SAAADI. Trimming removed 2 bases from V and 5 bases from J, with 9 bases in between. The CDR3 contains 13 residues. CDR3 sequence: CASSEQGKTEAFF. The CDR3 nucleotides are TGCGCCAGCAGTGAGCAGGGAAAGACTGAAGCTTTCTTT.